The 10 T cell receptor beta chains below come from one sample, sequenced in a study of CXCR3-negative and CXCR3-positive naive CD8 T cells. It was by 5' RACE with UMI labels that the TRB cDNA libraries were prepared. TCRdb processed the 5' RACE reads again and assigns one entry to each CDR3 protein, with no DNA. Listed are tens of thousands of distinct CDR3 sequences; around 1% falls within the top ten. The source material was naive CXCR3- CD8+ T cells from blood. Subset: CD45RO-CCR7+CD27+CD95- naive CD8+ T cells lacking CXCR3 (TNR3-). The source is a human donor in good health. Some clones in this sample may be carry-over from other donors' samples.

V is TRBV29-1 and J is TRBJ2-1; TCRdb calls TRBD2, which cannot be checked without DNA. The CDR3 totals 13 residues. Per the germline V gene, CDR1 is SQVTM and CDR2 is ANQGSEA. CDR3 region: CSVDLAGYDEQFF.

This chain uses TRBV7-6 with TRBJ2-7; the D gene TCRdb calls, TRBD2, cannot be checked with no DNA. From germline, CDR1 is SGHVS and CDR2 FNYEAQ. The CDR3 runs 15 residues. The chain's CDR3 is CASSLAGGVAYEQYF.

V usage is TRBV7-6 and J usage is TRBJ2-4; TCRdb's D call, TRBD2, is unchecked because there is no DNA. Germline lookup yields CDR1 SGHVS and CDR2 FNYEAQ. The CDR3 contains 17 residues. This CDR3 reads CASSLDYGGGWENIQYF.

This chain connects TRBV9 to TRBJ2-1; TCRdb outputs TRBD2, but without DNA this stays unchecked. CDR1 SGDLS and CDR2 YYNGEE come from the germline V gene. CDR3 length equals 16 residues. The CDR3 spells CASSVGGGRAHNEQFF.

This chain connects TRBV29-1 to TRBJ2-5; the TCRdb call, TRBD1, lacks DNA for checking. This CDR3 has 14 residues. CDR1 and CDR2 from the germline V gene are SQVTM and ANQGSEA. Here the CDR3 reads CSVDRGMGQETQYF.

The gene calls are TRBV9 and TRBJ2-3; lacking DNA, the TRBD1 call made by TCRdb goes unchecked. Per germline, CDR1 SGDLS and CDR2 YYNGEE. The CDR3 length is 12 residues. Here the CDR3 reads CASEGGTGTQYF.

The chain's CDR3 is CSVSEGGAPGYTF. The V and J genes are TRBV29-1 and TRBJ1-2; TCRdb picks TRBD1, but there is no DNA to check that call. The V gene's germline CDR1 is SQVTM and CDR2 ANQGSEA. This CDR3 has 13 amino acids.

The chain is built from TRBV2 and TRBJ2-1; lacking DNA, the TRBD2 call made by TCRdb goes unchecked. CDR1 is SNHLY, CDR2 FYNNEI, per germline. This CDR3 region has 15 residues. CDR3 loop: CASSEVAGVGNEQFF.

This chain joins TRBV7-9 and TRBJ1-1; TCRdb lists TRBD1, though no DNA is available to test this call. CDR3 size: 15 residues. Germline CDR1 is SEHNR and CDR2 is FQNEAQ (reference sequence). The CDR3 protein is CASSPGGGPDTEAFF.

The chain links TRBV29-1 to TRBJ2-7; TCRdb calls TRBD1, which cannot be checked without DNA. Germline CDR1 SQVTM, CDR2 ANQGSEA. The CDR3 spans 14 residues. The CDR3 loop reads CSVERDTETYEQYF.